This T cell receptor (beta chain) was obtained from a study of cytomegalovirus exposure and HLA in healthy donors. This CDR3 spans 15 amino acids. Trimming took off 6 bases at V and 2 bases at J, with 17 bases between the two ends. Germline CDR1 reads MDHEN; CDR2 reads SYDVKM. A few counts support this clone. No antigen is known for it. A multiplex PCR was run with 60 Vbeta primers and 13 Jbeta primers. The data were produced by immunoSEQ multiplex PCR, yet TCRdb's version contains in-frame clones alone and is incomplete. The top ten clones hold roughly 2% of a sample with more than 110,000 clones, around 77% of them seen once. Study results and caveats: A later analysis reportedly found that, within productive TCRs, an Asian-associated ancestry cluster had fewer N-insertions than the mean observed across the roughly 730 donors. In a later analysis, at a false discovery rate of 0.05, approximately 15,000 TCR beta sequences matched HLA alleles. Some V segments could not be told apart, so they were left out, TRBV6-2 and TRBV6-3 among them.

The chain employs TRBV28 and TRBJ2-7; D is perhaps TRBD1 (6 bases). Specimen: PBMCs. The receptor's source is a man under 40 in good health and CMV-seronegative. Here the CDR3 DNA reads TGTGCCAGCAGCTCTACAGGGATACCGCCCTACGAGCAGTACTTC. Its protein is CASSSTGIPPYEQYF.